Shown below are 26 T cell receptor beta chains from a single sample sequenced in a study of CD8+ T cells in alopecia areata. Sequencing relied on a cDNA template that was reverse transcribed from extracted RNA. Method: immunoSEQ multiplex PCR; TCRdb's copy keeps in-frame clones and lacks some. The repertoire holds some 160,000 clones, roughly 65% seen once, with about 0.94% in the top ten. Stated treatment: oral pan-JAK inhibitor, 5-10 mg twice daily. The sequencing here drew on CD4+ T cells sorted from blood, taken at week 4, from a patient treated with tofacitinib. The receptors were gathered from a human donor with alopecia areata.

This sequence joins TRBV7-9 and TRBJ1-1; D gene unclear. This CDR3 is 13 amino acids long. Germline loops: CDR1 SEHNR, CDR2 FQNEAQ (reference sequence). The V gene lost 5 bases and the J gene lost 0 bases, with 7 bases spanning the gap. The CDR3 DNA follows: TGTGCCAGCAGCAGAGTCATGAACACTGAAGCTTTCTTT. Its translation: CASSRVMNTEAFF.

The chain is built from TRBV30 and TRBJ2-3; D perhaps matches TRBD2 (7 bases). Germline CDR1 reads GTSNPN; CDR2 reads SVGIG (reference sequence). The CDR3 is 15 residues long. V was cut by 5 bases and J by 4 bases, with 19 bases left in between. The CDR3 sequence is CAWAPLGGPPDTQYF. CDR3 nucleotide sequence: TGTGCCTGGGCTCCTTTGGGGGGGCCTCCAGATACGCAGTATTTT.

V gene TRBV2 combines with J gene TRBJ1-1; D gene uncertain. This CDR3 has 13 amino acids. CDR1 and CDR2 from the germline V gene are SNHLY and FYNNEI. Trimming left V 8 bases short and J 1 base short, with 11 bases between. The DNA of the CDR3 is TGTGCCAGCCTAAAACACGAGAACACTGAAGCTTTCTTT. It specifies CASLKHENTEAFF.

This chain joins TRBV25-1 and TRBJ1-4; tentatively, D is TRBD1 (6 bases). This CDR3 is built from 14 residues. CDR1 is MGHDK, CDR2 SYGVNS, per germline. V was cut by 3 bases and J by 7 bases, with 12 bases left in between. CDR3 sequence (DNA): TGTGCCAGCAGTGAGTTACAGGGAGGTGAAAAACTGTTTTTT. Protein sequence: CASSELQGGEKLFF.

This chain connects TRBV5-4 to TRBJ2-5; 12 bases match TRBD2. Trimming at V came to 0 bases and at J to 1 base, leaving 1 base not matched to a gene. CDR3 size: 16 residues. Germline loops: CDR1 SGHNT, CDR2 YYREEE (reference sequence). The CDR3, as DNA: TGTGCCAGCAGCTTGGGACTAGCGGGGGTCCAAGAGACCCAGTACTTC. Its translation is CASSLGLAGVQETQYF.

In nucleotides, the CDR3 is TGTGCCTGGAGTGTTTGGGGATCTAACTATGGCTACACCTTC. It is translated as CAWSVWGSNYGYTF. J is TRBJ1-2 and V is TRBV30; D remains ambiguous. Trimming pared 0 bases from V and 0 bases from J, leaving 8 bases between. The CDR3 length is 14 residues. Germline V CDR1 and CDR2: GTSNPN, SVGIG (reference sequence). Full variable domain (missing parts from reference TRBV30 and TRBJ1-2): SQTIHQWPATLVQPVGSPLSLECTVEGTSNPNLYWYRQAAGRGLQLLFYSVGIGQISSEVPQNLSASRPQDRQFILSSKKLLLSDSGFYLCAWSVWGSNYGYTFGSGTRLTVV.

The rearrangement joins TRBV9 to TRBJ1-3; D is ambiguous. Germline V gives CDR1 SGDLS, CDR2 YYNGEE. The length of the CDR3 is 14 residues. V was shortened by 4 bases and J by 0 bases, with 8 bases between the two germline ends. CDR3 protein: CASSPWDSGNTIYF. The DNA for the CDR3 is TGTGCCAGCAGCCCCTGGGACTCTGGAAACACCATATATTTT.

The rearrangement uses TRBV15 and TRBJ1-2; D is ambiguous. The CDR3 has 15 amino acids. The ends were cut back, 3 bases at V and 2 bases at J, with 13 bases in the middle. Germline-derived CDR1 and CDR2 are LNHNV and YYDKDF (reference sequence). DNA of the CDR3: TGTGCCACCAGCAGGGAGGTCGCCTTGAACTATGGCTACACCTTC. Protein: CATSREVALNYGYTF.

CDR3 nucleotide sequence: TGCGCCAGCAGTCCCAGAGGGACAGCGGGCGGCTACAATGAGCAGTTCTTC. It translates to CASSPRGTAGGYNEQFF. This chain uses TRBV5-1 with TRBJ2-1, with D perhaps matching TRBD1 (7 bases). The CDR3 contains 17 residues. Trimming removed 5 bases from V and 3 bases from J, with 21 bases in between. The germline CDR1 and CDR2 sequences are SGHRS and YFSETQ. Full variable domain (rest looked up from reference TRBV5-1 and TRBJ2-1): KAGVTQTPRYLIKTRGQQVTLSCSPISGHRSVSWYQQTPGQGLQFLFEYFSETQRNKGNFPGRFSGRQFSNSRSEMNVSTLELGDSALYLCASSPRGTAGGYNEQFFGPGTRLTVL.

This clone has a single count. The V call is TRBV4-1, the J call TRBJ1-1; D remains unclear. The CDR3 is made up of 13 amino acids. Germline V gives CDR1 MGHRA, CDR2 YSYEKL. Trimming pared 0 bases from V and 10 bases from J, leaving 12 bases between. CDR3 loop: CASSQDRALPAFF. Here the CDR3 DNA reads TGCGCCAGCAGCCAAGATAGGGCGTTGCCAGCTTTCTTT.

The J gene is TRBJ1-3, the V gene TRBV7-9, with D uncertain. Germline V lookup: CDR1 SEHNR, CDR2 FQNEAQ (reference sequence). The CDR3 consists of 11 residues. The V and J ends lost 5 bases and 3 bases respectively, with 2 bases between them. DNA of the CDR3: TGTGCCAGCAGCCTTGGAAACACCATATATTTT. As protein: CASSLGNTIYF.

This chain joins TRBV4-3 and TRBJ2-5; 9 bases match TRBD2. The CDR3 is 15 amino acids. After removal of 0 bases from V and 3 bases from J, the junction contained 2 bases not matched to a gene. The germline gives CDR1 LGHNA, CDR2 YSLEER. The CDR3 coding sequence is TGCGCCAGCAGCCAAGAGCGGGGGGGAGAAGAGACCCAGTACTTC. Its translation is CASSQERGGEETQYF.

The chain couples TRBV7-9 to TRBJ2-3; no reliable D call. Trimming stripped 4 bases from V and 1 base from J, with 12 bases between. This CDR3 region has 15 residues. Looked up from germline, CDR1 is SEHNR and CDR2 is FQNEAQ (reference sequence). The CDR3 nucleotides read TGTGCCAGCAGCTCGCCCATTATCCGCACAGATACGCAGTATTTT. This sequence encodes CASSSPIIRTDTQYF.

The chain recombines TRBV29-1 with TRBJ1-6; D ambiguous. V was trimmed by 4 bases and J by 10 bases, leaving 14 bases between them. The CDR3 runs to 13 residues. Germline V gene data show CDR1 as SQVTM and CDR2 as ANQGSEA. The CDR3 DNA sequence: TGCAGCGTTGGCGCAGGACCAACGTCACCCCTCCACTTT. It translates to CSVGAGPTSPLHF.

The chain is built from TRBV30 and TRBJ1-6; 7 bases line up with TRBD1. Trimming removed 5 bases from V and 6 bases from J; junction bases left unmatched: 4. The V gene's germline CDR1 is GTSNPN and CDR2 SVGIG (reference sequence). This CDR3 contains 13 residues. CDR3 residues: CAWAGQANSPLHF. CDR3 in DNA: TGTGCCTGGGCCGGACAGGCTAATTCACCCCTCCACTTT.

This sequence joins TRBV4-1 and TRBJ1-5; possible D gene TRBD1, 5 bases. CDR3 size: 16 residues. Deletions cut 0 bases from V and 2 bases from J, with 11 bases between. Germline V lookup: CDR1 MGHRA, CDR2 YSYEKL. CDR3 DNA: TGCGCCAGCAGCCAAGAGACGGGGCAGGGCAATCAGCCCCAGCATTTT. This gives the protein CASSQETGQGNQPQHF.

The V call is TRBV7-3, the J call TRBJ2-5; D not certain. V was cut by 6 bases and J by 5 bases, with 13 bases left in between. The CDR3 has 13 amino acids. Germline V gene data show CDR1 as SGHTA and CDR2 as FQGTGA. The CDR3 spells CASSNQRGETQYF. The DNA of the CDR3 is TGTGCCAGCAGTAACCAGCGTGGCGAGACCCAGTACTTC.

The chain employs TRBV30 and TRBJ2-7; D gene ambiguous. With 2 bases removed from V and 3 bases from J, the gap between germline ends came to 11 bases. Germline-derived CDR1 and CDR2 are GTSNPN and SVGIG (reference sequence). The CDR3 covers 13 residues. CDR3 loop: CAWSSFEDYEQYF. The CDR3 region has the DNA TGTGCCTGGAGTTCTTTTGAAGACTACGAGCAGTACTTC.

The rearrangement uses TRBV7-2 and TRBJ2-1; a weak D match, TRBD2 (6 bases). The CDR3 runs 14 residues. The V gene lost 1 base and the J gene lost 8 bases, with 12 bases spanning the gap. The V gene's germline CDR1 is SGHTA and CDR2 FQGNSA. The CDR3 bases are TGTGCCAGCAGCTTAGAGGCTAGCGTTCATGAGCAGTTCTTC. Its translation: CASSLEASVHEQFF.

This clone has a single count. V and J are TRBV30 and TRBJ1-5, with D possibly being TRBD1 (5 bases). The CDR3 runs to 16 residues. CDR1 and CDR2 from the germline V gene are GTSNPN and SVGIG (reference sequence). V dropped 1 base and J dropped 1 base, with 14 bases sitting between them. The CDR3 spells CAWSAVSGDSNQPQHF. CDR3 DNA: TGTGCCTGGAGTGCGGTGAGTGGGGACAGCAATCAGCCCCAGCATTTT.

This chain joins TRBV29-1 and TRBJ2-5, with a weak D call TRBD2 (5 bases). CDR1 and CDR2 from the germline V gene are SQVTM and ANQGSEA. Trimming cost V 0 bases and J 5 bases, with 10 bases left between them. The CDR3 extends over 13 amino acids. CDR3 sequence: CSVEELVGETQYF. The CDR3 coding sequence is TGCAGCGTTGAAGAACTAGTTGGCGAGACCCAGTACTTC.

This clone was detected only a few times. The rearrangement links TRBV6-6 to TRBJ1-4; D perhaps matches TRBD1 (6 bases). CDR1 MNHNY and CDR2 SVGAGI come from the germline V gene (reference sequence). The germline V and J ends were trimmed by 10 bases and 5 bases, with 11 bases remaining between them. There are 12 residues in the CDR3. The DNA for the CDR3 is TGTGCCATCAAACAGGGAAATGAAAAACTGTTTTTT. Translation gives CAIKQGNEKLFF.

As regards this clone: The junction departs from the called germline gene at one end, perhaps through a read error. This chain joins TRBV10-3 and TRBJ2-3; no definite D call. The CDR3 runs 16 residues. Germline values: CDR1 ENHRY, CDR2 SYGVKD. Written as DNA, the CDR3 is TGTGCCAGCAGTGAAAATCGACCCTCGAGGACAGATACGCAGTATTTT. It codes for CASSENRPSRTDTQYF.

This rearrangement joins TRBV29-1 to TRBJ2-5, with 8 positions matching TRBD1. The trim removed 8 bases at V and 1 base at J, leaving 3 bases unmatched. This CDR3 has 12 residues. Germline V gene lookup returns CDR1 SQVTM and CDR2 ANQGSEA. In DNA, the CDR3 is TGCAGCACTACAGGGGGCCAAGAGACCCAGTACTTC. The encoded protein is CSTTGGQETQYF.

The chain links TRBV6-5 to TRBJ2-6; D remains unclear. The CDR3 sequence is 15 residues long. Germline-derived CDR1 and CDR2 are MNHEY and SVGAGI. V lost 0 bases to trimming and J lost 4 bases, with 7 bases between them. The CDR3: CASSYSLYGANVLTF. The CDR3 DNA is TGTGCCAGCAGTTACTCCCTTTACGGGGCCAACGTCCTGACTTTC.

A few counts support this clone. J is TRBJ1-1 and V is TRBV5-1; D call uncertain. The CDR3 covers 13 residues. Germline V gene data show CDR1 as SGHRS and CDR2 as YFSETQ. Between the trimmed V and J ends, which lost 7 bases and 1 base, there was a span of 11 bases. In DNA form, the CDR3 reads TGCGCCAGCGGTCAACAACAGAACACTGAAGCTTTCTTT. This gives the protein CASGQQQNTEAFF.